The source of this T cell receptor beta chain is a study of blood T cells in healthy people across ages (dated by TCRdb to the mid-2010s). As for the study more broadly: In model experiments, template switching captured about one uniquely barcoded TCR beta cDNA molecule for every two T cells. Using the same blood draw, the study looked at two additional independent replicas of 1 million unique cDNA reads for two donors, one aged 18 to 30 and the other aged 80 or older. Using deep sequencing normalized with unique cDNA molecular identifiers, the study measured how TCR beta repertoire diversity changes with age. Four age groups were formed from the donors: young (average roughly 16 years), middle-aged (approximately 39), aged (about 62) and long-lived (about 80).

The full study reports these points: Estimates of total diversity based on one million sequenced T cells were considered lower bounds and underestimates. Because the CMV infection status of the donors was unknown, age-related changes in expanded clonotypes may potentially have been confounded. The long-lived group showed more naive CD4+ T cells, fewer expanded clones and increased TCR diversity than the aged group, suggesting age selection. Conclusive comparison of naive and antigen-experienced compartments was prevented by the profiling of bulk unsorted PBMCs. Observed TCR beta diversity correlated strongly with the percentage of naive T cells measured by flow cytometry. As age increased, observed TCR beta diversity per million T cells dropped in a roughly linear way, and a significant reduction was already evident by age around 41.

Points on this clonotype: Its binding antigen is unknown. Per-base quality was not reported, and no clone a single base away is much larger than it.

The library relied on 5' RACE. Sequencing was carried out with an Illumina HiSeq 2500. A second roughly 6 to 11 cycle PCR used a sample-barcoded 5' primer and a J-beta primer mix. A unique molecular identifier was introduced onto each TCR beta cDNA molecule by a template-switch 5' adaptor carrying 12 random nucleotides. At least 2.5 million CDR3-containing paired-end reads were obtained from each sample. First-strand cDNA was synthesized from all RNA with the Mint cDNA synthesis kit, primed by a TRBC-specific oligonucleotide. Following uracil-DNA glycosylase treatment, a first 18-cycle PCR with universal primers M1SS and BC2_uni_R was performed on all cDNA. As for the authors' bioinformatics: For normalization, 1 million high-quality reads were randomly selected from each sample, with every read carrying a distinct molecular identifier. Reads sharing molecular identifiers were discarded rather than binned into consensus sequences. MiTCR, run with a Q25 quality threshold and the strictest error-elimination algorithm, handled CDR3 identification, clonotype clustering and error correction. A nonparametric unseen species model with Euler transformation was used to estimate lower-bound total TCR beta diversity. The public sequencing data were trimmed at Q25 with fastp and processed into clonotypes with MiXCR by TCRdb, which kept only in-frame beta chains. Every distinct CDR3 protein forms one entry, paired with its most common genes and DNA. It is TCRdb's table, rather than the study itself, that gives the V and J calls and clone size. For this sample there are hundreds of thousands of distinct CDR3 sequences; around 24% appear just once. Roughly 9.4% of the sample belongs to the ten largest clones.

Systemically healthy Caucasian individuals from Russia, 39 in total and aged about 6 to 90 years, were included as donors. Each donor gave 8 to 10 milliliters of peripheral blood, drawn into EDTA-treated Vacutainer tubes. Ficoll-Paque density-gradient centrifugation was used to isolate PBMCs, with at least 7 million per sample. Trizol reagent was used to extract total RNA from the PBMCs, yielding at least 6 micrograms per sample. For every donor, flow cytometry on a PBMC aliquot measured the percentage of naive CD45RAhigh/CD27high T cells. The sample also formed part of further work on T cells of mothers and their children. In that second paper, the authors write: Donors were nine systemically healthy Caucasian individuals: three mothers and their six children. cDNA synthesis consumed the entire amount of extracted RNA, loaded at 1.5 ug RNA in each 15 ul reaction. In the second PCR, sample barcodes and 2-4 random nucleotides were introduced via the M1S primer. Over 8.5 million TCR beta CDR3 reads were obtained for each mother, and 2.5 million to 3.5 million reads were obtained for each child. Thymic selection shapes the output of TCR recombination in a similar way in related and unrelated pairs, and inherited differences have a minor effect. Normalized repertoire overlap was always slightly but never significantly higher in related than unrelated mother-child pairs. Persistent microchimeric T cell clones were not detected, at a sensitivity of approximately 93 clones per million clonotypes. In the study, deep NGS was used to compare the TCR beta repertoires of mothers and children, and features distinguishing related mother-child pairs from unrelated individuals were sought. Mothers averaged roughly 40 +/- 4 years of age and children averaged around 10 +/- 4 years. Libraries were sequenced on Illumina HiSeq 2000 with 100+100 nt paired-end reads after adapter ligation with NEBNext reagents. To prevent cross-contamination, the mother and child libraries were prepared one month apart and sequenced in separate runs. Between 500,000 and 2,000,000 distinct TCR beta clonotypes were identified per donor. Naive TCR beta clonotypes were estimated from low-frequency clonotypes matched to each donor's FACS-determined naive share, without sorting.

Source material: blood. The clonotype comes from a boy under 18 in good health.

The CDR3 protein is CASSGHFPGVYTDTQYF. The sequence in DNA is TGTGCCAGCAGTGGTCATTTTCCGGGAGTCTACACAGATACGCAGTATTTT. The V gene is TRBV25-1 and the J gene is TRBJ2-3, with TRBD2 tentatively as D gene (6 bases match). Reading the germline V gene gives CDR1 MGHDK and CDR2 SYGVNS. Cut back by 4 bases and 2 bases, the V and J ends lie 19 bases apart. Measured from the cysteine to the phenylalanine, the CDR3 is 17 residues long. The entry retains the CDR3 DNA only, 51 bases that are in frame from base 1.